These 13 T cell receptor beta chains originate from one sample sequenced in a study of blood T cell repertoires in COVID-19. Assay used: immunoSEQ multiplex PCR; TCRdb lists only in-frame clones, some missing. This repertoire shows roughly 120,000 clones, 70% to 90% found once; its top ten account for nearly 0.9%. Sequencing used peripheral blood. These receptors all come from a woman aged 50 to 60 with active or convalescent COVID-19.

CDR3 nucleotides: TGTGCCAGCAGCCCACAAACAGGGGGAAGTGAAGAGACCCAGTACTTC. This sequence encodes CASSPQTGGSEETQYF. The genes are TRBV7-9 and TRBJ2-5; 8 bases fit TRBD1. V gave up 5 bases and J gave up 3 bases; unmatched junction bases: 11. The CDR3 contains 16 residues. Per germline, CDR1 SEHNR and CDR2 FQNEAQ (reference sequence).

Ten or more counts support this clone. The V gene is TRBV4-1, the J gene TRBJ2-3, with D maybe TRBD2 (6 bases). CDR3 length equals 17 residues. Trimming left V 4 bases short and J 1 base short, with 18 bases between. Germline CDR1 is MGHRA and CDR2 is YSYEKL. DNA for the CDR3: TGCGCCAGCAGCCCTCACCATAGCGGCCACCGCACAGATACGCAGTATTTT. This gives the protein CASSPHHSGHRTDTQYF.

The chain is built from TRBV28 and TRBJ2-1; 7 bases line up with TRBD2. V was pared by 4 bases and J by 0 bases, with 6 bases of the junction left unmatched. CDR3 size: 16 residues. Germline CDR1 is MDHEN and CDR2 is SYDVKM. Here the CDR3 reads CASSSQTSPSYNEQFF. In nucleotides, the CDR3 is TGTGCCAGCAGTTCGCAGACTAGCCCCTCCTACAATGAGCAGTTCTTC.

This sequence joins TRBV30 and TRBJ1-2; the match to TRBD1 covers 10 bases. V gave up 3 bases and J gave up 5 bases; unmatched junction bases: 9. CDR3 length: 15 residues. Germline V gene lookup returns CDR1 GTSNPN and CDR2 SVGIG (reference sequence). The chain's CDR3 is CAWSGTGANLYGYTF. For the CDR3, the DNA is TGTGCCTGGAGCGGGACAGGGGCTAACTTATATGGCTACACCTTC.

This rearrangement joins TRBV4-2 to TRBJ2-7; 10 bases map to TRBD2. The CDR3 has 15 amino acids. V was clipped by 4 bases and J by 0 bases; unmatched bases: 3. Germline V CDR1 and CDR2: LGHNA, YNFKEQ. The CDR3 nucleotides are TGTGCCAGCAGCCCCTCTAGCGGGAGCTCCTACGAGCAGTACTTC. It is translated as CASSPSSGSSYEQYF.

The V gene is TRBV6-2 or TRBV6-3, the J gene TRBJ2-2; maybe TRBD1 (6 bases). Germline CDR1 reads MNHEY; CDR2 reads SVGEGT. V was clipped by 5 bases and J by 1 base, with 14 bases between them. The CDR3 is 16 residues long. CDR3 bases: TGTGCCAGCAGTACCTCCCGGACAGAGAACACCGGGGAGCTGTTTTTT. Residues: CASSTSRTENTGELFF.

V is TRBV7-2 and J is TRBJ2-5, with D hard to call. The CDR3 length is 11 residues. The germline V gene encodes CDR1 SGHTA and CDR2 FQGNSA. The V gene lost 3 bases and the J gene lost 3 bases, with 2 bases spanning the gap. The CDR3 region is CASSFKETQYF. The CDR3 DNA follows: TGTGCCAGCAGCTTTAAAGAGACCCAGTACTTC.

This clone was counted a few times. The chain recombines TRBV5-1 with TRBJ1-2; a weak D match, TRBD1 (5 bases). The CDR3 runs 14 residues. Germline V gene lookup returns CDR1 SGHRS and CDR2 YFSETQ. V dropped 4 bases and J dropped 5 bases, with 15 bases sitting between them. The CDR3 spells CASSPSQGGYGYTF. CDR3 in DNA: TGCGCCAGCAGCCCCTCCCAGGGTGGATATGGCTACACCTTC.

This chain links TRBV6-4 with TRBJ2-3; 8 bases align to TRBD2. Germline values: CDR1 MRHNA, CDR2 SNTAGT. Germline trimming cut 5 bases from V and 1 base from J; bases unmatched to any gene: 5. CDR3 size: 15 residues. DNA of the CDR3: TGTGCCAGCAGTCAGGCGGGAGGCGGCACAGATACGCAGTATTTT. It translates to CASSQAGGGTDTQYF.

This clone has just a few counts. The CDR3 sequence is CASSSTSRDTGELFF. The CDR3, as DNA: TGTGCCAGCAGTTCCACCTCACGCGACACCGGGGAGCTGTTTTTT. The V gene is TRBV27, the J gene TRBJ2-2; D is uncertain. V dropped 4 bases and J dropped 3 bases, with 12 bases sitting between them. The germline V gene encodes CDR1 MNHEY and CDR2 SMNVEV (reference sequence). CDR3 length: 15 residues.

This chain links TRBV4-3 with TRBJ2-7; TRBD1 is a possible D gene (5 bases). Germline CDR1 reads LGHNA; CDR2 reads YSLEER. The length of the CDR3 is 15 residues. Trimming took 0 bases from V and 3 from J, leaving 12 bases between them. CDR3 residues: CASSQEPTAYYEQYF. The CDR3 DNA follows: TGCGCCAGCAGCCAAGAACCGACAGCATACTACGAGCAGTACTTC.

There are a few counts of this clone. The genes are TRBV6-1 and TRBJ2-1; D perhaps matches TRBD2 (5 bases). The CDR3 is 20 amino acids. Germline CDR1 is MNHNS and CDR2 is SASEGT. V was cut by 3 bases and J by 3 bases, with 27 bases left in between. CDR3 in amino acids: CASSDPAYVNLLARYNEQFF. The CDR3 DNA sequence: TGTGCCAGCAGTGACCCGGCGTATGTAAATTTGCTAGCCCGCTACAATGAGCAGTTCTTC.

V is TRBV6-6 and J is TRBJ1-5; 8 bases map to TRBD1. V gave up 7 bases and J gave up 6 bases; unmatched junction bases: 8. Germline CDR1 MNHNY, CDR2 SVGAGI (reference sequence). The CDR3 is 14 amino acids. CDR3 DNA: TGTGCCAGCACCTTGGACAGGGAGGGTCAGCCCCAGCATTTT. It specifies CASTLDREGQPQHF.